The rows below give T cell receptor beta chains drawn from one sample of a study of T cells in Graves' hyperthyroidism and ophthalmopathy. TCRdb called the multiplex PCR reads again in MiXCR, with one record for every CDR3 protein. This table holds about 570,000 distinct CDR3 sequences, roughly 46% found once. Material: peripheral blood or thyroid tissue (not recorded which). These receptors all stem from an adult woman with Graves' disease, either hyperthyroidism or ophthalmopathy (not recorded which). CDR3s include the opening cysteine and the closing phenylalanine or tryptophan. The D gene is left open where the match is weak. Only some rows state a clone size, as once, few, many or a class for expanded clones.

TRBJ2-2,-,TRBV5-1,many,CASSLGWRVNTGELFF,TGCGCCAGCAGCTTGGGGTGGAGAGTGAACACCGGGGAGCTGTTTTTT
TRBJ1-2,TRBD1,TRBV6-5,many,CASSLDRGQDGYTF,TGTGCCAGCAGTTTAGACAGGGGGCAAGATGGCTACACCTTC
TRBJ2-7,-,TRBV15,many,CATSKGVRYEQYF,TGTGCCACCAGCAAGGGGGTTCGCTACGAGCAGTACTTC
TRBJ1-1,TRBD1,TRBV2,-,CASGTGDTIEAFF,TGTGCCAGCGGGACAGGGGACACGATTGAAGCTTTCTTT
TRBJ1-1,TRBD1,TRBV30,-,CAWGRGQTMNTEAFF,TGTGCCTGGGGAAGGGGACAGACGATGAACACTGAAGCTTTCTTT
TRBJ2-7,TRBD1,TRBV29-1,few,CSVVRDRGFYEQYF,TGCAGCGTTGTCCGGGACAGGGGGTTCTACGAGCAGTACTTC
TRBJ1-2,-,TRBV4-1,many,CASSQVLGPRSGYGYTF,TGCGCCAGCAGCCAAGTATTAGGACCCCGGAGCGGCTATGGCTACACCTTC
TRBJ2-7,-,TRBV2,many,CAGYSGQDIPNEQYF,TGTGCCGGCTACTCGGGGCAGGATATACCCAACGAGCAGTACTTC
TRBJ1-2,-,TRBV20-1,-,CSARDPTVVHGYTF,TGCAGTGCTAGAGATCCGACCGTAGTACATGGCTACACCTTC
TRBJ2-7,-,TRBV9,many,CASSAGQPYEQYF,TGTGCCAGCAGCGCTGGACAGCCCTACGAGCAGTACTTC
TRBJ1-1,-,TRBV18,few,CASSATGWNTEAFF,TGTGCCAGCTCAGCGACAGGTTGGAACACTGAAGCTTTCTTT
TRBJ1-6,TRBD1,TRBV6-5,many,CASSRGQGTGFDSPLHF,TGTGCCAGCAGTAGAGGACAGGGGACGGGATTTGATTCACCCCTCCACTTT
TRBJ2-2,TRBD2,TRBV7-9,few,CASSSFLGLEIGELFF,TGTGCCAGCAGCTCCTTCCTGGGACTAGAGATCGGGGAGCTGTTTTTT
TRBJ2-7,TRBD1,TRBV6-6,many,CASSYFGQGTYEQYF,TGTGCCAGCAGTTACTTCGGACAGGGGACCTACGAGCAGTACTTC
TRBJ2-7,TRBD2,TRBV6-1,many,CASSAAGDGPYEQYF,TGTGCCAGCAGCGCGGCGGGGGACGGACCCTACGAGCAGTACTTC
TRBJ2-7,TRBD2,TRBV4-1,-,CASSQVGGLADKYEQYF,TGCGCCAGCAGCCAAGTTGGGGGACTAGCGGATAAGTACGAGCAGTACTTC
TRBJ1-4,-,TRBV10-3,-,CAISEYKTGNEKLFF,TGTGCCATCAGTGAGTACAAGACGGGCAATGAAAAACTGTTTTTT
TRBJ2-7,-,TRBV7-9,-,CASSAVYEQYF,TGTGCCAGCAGCGCGGTGTACGAGCAGTACTTC
TRBJ2-5,-,TRBV10-3,many,CAISEEGTETQYF,TGTGCCATCAGTGAGGAGGGGACAGAGACCCAGTACTTC
TRBJ2-5,-,TRBV29-1,few,CSVVVGETQYF,TGCAGCGTTGTTGTCGGTGAGACCCAGTACTTC
TRBJ1-1,TRBD1,TRBV7-2,many,CASNQGGGTEAFF,TGTGCCAGCAACCAGGGGGGGGGGACTGAAGCTTTCTTT
TRBJ1-2,-,TRBV6-5,-,CAIRDTRANYGYTF,TGTGCCATCAGGGACACTCGGGCCAACTATGGCTACACCTTC
TRBJ2-2,-,TRBV15,many,CATSRVGRGYPNTGELFF,TGTGCCACCAGCAGAGTCGGGAGAGGGTATCCGAACACCGGGGAGCTGTTTTTT
TRBJ1-5,-,TRBV6-1,few,CASSEAGRILQPQHF,TGTGCCAGCAGTGAAGCGGGCCGAATCTTGCAGCCCCAGCATTTT
TRBJ1-5,-,TRBV2,many,CASTERQGFQPQHF,TGTGCCAGCACCGAACGGCAGGGTTTTCAGCCCCAGCATTTT
TRBJ2-7,-,TRBV4-2,many,CASSQERIYEQYF,TGTGCCAGCAGCCAGGAGCGGATCTACGAGCAGTACTTC
TRBJ1-3,TRBD1,TRBV20-1,-,CSADLADRIGYF,TGCAGTGCAGATCTAGCGGACAGGATAGGATATTTT
TRBJ1-2,-,TRBV2,many,CASTFLRGSNYGYTF,TGTGCCAGCACTTTCTTGCGGGGTTCTAACTATGGCTACACCTTC
TRBJ1-6,-,TRBV13,-,CASSGMGPYSPLHF,TGTGCCAGCAGCGGGATGGGGCCTTATTCACCCCTCCACTTT
TRBJ1-4,-,TRBV4-2,many,CASSLGTDRNTEKLFF,TGTGCCAGCAGCCTTGGAACCGACAGGAATACTGAAAAACTGTTTTTT
TRBJ1-2,TRBD1,TRBV28,many,CASRDRAGNGYTF,TGTGCCAGCAGGGACAGGGCTGGGAATGGCTACACCTTC
TRBJ1-6,-,TRBV6-5,many,CASSYLGRWDSPLHF,TGTGCCAGCAGTTACCTTGGACGGTGGGATTCACCCCTCCACTTT
TRBJ1-6,TRBD1,TRBV7-6,-,CASSLTGVDSPLHF,TGTGCCAGCAGCTTAACAGGGGTAGATTCACCCCTCCACTTT
TRBJ2-2,-,TRBV7-8,-,CASLGSNTGELFF,TGTGCCAGCTTGGGGTCGAACACCGGGGAGCTGTTTTTT
TRBJ2-7,TRBD2,TRBV6-5,many,CASSYSHPTGTSGYEQYF,TGTGCCAGCAGTTACTCCCACCCCACCGGGACTAGCGGTTACGAGCAGTACTTC
TRBJ2-7,TRBD2,TRBV11-2,many,CASSLMGLAGGHEQYF,TGTGCCAGCAGCTTAATGGGCCTAGCGGGAGGCCACGAGCAGTACTTC
TRBJ2-5,-,TRBV9,-,CASSVGGGGVDETQYF,TGTGCCAGCAGCGTAGGAGGAGGGGGAGTTGACGAGACCCAGTACTTC
TRBJ1-2,-,TRBV9,-,CASSVGGQSNYGYTF,TGTGCCAGCAGCGTAGGAGGACAGTCTAACTATGGCTACACCTTC
TRBJ1-1,-,TRBV7-2,-,CAIVFRGLAEAFF,TGTGCCATCGTCTTTAGGGGATTAGCTGAAGCTTTCTTT
TRBJ2-7,-,TRBV11-1,-,CASSPGRGGAYEQYF,TGTGCCAGCAGTCCTGGACGAGGAGGAGCCTACGAGCAGTACTTC
TRBJ1-1,-,TRBV7-3,-,CASTTAGNTEAFF,TGTGCCAGCACCACGGCAGGGAACACTGAAGCCTTCTTT
TRBJ2-1,TRBD2,TRBV11-2,-,CASSLKAGTYNEQFF,TGTGCCAGCAGTCTCAAAGCGGGGACCTACAATGAGCAGTTCTTC
TRBJ1-1,-,TRBV7-9,few,CATARRAGNTEAFF,TGTGCCACAGCGAGGCGGGCGGGGAACACTGAAGCTTTCTTT
TRBJ1-4,-,TRBV10-3,-,CATRGQGDEKLFF,TGTGCCACCCGAGGGCAGGGAGACGAAAAACTGTTTTTT
TRBJ1-1,-,TRBV5-1,many,CAICTSIF,TGCGCCATCTGTACCTCGATTTTT
TRBJ1-6,-,TRBV16,many,CASSLWTWQTNSPLHF,TGTGCCAGCAGCCTATGGACCTGGCAGACTAATTCACCCCTCCACTTT
TRBJ1-4,-,TRBV5-8,many,CASSLDAEKLFF,TGTGCCAGCAGCTTGGACGCGGAAAAACTGTTTTTT
TRBJ2-7,-,TRBV11-2,many,CASSLVGQNPYEQYF,TGTGCCAGCAGCTTAGTAGGGCAGAATCCCTACGAGCAGTACTTC
TRBJ2-7,TRBD2,TRBV29-1,-,CSVEGTSGNTYEQYF,TGCAGCGTTGAGGGGACTAGCGGGAACACCTACGAGCAGTACTTC
TRBJ2-7,TRBD2,TRBV20-1,many,CSARRTSGGYEQYF,TGCAGTGCTAGGAGGACTAGCGGGGGCTACGAGCAGTACTTC
TRBJ2-2,TRBD2,TRBV24-1,many,CATSGYGLAGDTGELFF,TGTGCCACCAGTGGATACGGACTAGCGGGAGACACCGGGGAACTGTTTTTT
TRBJ2-5,-,TRBV29-1,-,CSVEKGLAGYGETQYF,TGCAGCGTTGAGAAGGGCTTAGCAGGGTATGGGGAGACCCAGTACTTC
TRBJ2-1,-,TRBV5-1,once,CASSPNRVGEQFF,TGCGCCAGCAGCCCCAACAGGGTTGGGGAGCAGTTCTTC
TRBJ2-5,-,TRBV7-2,many,CASSLGVAETQYF,TGTGCCAGCAGCTTAGGCGTGGCTGAGACCCAGTACTTC